This T cell receptor beta chain emerged from a study of blood T cell repertoires in COVID-19. The assay was immunoSEQ multiplex PCR, and TCRdb's table has in-frame clones only and misses some. The sample lists about 240,000 clones; roughly 86% were seen once. Specimen: PBMCs or T cells enriched from blood (not recorded which). The sequence came from a woman aged 30 to 39 with acute COVID-19.

The CDR3 spells CASSTGVYNEQFF. CDR3 DNA: TGTGCCAGCAGCACGGGTGTTTACAATGAGCAGTTCTTC. J is TRBJ2-1 and V is TRBV7-9, with D unresolved. The CDR3 totals 13 residues. CDR1 and CDR2 from the germline V gene are SEHNR and FQNEAQ (reference sequence). V lost 5 bases and J lost 4, with 9 bases in between.